This is a list of T cell receptor beta chains from one sample in a study of molecular identifiers for immune sequencing clone quantification. MiXCR, run by TCRdb on the PCR reads, gives a single entry per CDR3 protein. The repertoire consists of roughly 9,700 distinct CDR3 sequences, with around 20% occurring once and the leading ten covering approximately 1.7%. Sequencing was performed on naive CD8+ T cells from blood, with Jurkat cell RNA spiked in. These receptors were collected from a human donor in good health. Some libraries in this study had Jurkat cell RNA spiked in. Both conserved end residues are part of each CDR3. Fields, in order: D gene, J gene, clone size, V gene, CDR3 DNA, CDR3 protein. A D gene is named only where the DNA matches it firmly. Rows give clone size only sometimes, using once, few, many, or a class for an expanded clone.

>NA|TRBJ2-7|NA|TRBV28
TGTGCCAGCAGTTGGAATTTTTCGGGCGAGCAGTACTTC
CASSWNFSGEQYF
>TRBD2|TRBJ2-3|medium-sized|TRBV6-5
TGTGCCAGCAGTGCATCGACTAGCGGGACTACAGATACGCAGTATTTT
CASSASTSGTTDTQYF
>NA|TRBJ1-3|medium-sized|TRBV29-1
TGCAGCGTTAGGACACCATCGAGCTCTGGAAACACCATATATTTT
CSVRTPSSSGNTIYF
>NA|TRBJ2-7|many|TRBV19
TGTGCCAGTAGTATTCTTAGCGGCGGGAATAACGAGCAGTACTTC
CASSILSGGNNEQYF
>NA|TRBJ1-1|many|TRBV3-1
TGTGCCAGCAGCCAAGCTTACATCATATACGGTGAGAGCGCTGAAGCTTTCTTT
CASSQAYIIYGESAEAFF
>TRBD1|TRBJ2-7|many|TRBV11-2
TGTGCCAGCAGCTCACGGGGACAGGTGCCCTACGAGCAGTACTTC
CASSSRGQVPYEQYF
>NA|TRBJ2-2|NA|TRBV6-2/TRBV6-3
TGTGCCAGCAGTTACGTGACTCCCGGGGAGCTGTTTTTT
CASSYVTPGELFF
>TRBD1|TRBJ2-7|many|TRBV20-1
TGCAGTGCTAGAGTTATGGGACAGCTCTCCTACGAGCAGTACTTC
CSARVMGQLSYEQYF
>NA|TRBJ1-2|NA|TRBV27
TGTGCCAGCAGTACTTTTGAGGGGGGATACACAGAATATGGCTACACCTTC
CASSTFEGGYTEYGYTF
>NA|TRBJ2-5|medium-sized|TRBV29-1
TGCAGCGTTGAAATGAGGGTTACGGAGACCCAGTACTTC
CSVEMRVTETQYF
>NA|TRBJ2-7|many|TRBV5-8
TGTGCCAGCAGCTTTGCCGGGAGCTACGAGCAGTACTTC
CASSFAGSYEQYF
>NA|TRBJ2-7|medium-sized|TRBV4-3
TGCGCCAGCAGCTCTCAACAGGGCCTCGACGAGCAGTACTTC
CASSSQQGLDEQYF
>NA|TRBJ1-3|NA|TRBV4-2
TGTGCCAGCAGCCAGGCTCCCCGACAGTCTGGAAACACCATATATTTT
CASSQAPRQSGNTIYF
>NA|TRBJ2-5|many|TRBV24-1
TGTGCCACCAGTGACCCGACCACAGGGCTACAGGTGACCCAGTACTTC
CATSDPTTGLQVTQYF
>TRBD2|TRBJ2-1|many|TRBV6-1
TGTGCCAGCACCAAGGGGCTAGCGGGAGCCTACAATGAGCAGTTCTTC
CASTKGLAGAYNEQFF
>NA|TRBJ1-1|many|TRBV28
TGTGCCAGCAGTTTACGGAATATGAACACTGAAGCTTTCTTT
CASSLRNMNTEAFF
>NA|TRBJ1-3|few|TRBV19
TGTGCCGGTAGTATTGGGCCATACTCTGGAAACACCATATATTTT
CAGSIGPYSGNTIYF
>TRBD1|TRBJ2-7|many|TRBV5-5
TGTGCCAGCAGCCTCGTAACGGGACAGGCAAAGTACGAGCAGTACTTC
CASSLVTGQAKYEQYF
>NA|TRBJ2-1|NA|TRBV12-3/TRBV12-4
TGTGCCAGCAGTTCAACCGGGACTAGGGACAGTGAGCAGTTCTTC
CASSSTGTRDSEQFF
>NA|TRBJ1-3|few|TRBV20-1
TGCAGTGCTAGATTTGGTGGGTTCGGGTCTGGAAACACCATATATTTT
CSARFGGFGSGNTIYF
>NA|TRBJ1-3|NA|TRBV5-4
TGTGCCAGCAGCCAGGACAGTGACTCTGGAAACACCATATATTTT
CASSQDSDSGNTIYF
>TRBD1|TRBJ2-7|many|TRBV5-6
TGTGCCAGCAGCCCCGGACAGGGTGGGTACGAGCAGTACTTC
CASSPGQGGYEQYF
>TRBD1|TRBJ2-3|many|TRBV12-3/TRBV12-4
TGTGCCAGCAGTTTAGCTCTTACAGGGGAAACAGATACGCAGTATTTT
CASSLALTGETDTQYF
>NA|TRBJ2-5|medium-sized|TRBV4-1
TGCGCCAGCAGCCAAGATGGTTTCGGAGAGACCCAGTACTTC
CASSQDGFGETQYF
>TRBD2|TRBJ2-7|few|TRBV30
TGTGCTTGCGAAGAGGGCGGGGGGATCTACGAGCAGTACTTC
CACEEGGGIYEQYF
>NA|TRBJ1-5|many|TRBV19
TGTGCCAGTAGTATTGGCAATCAGCCCCAGCATTTT
CASSIGNQPQHF
>NA|TRBJ1-5|NA|TRBV2
TGTGCCAGCAGGGGGGGGACAAGCAATCAGCCCCAGCATTTT
CASRGGTSNQPQHF
>NA|TRBJ2-7|medium-sized|TRBV27
TGTGCCAGCAGTTTAGTCAGGGGACTGGTTCCCGAGCAGTACTTC
CASSLVRGLVPEQYF
>NA|TRBJ2-7|few|TRBV6-4
TGTGCCAGCAGTGAATGGTCAGGTCCAACCTACGAGCAGTACTTC
CASSEWSGPTYEQYF
>NA|TRBJ1-1|medium-sized|TRBV7-8
TGTGCCAGCAGCCCACACTACAACACTGAAGCTTTCTTT
CASSPHYNTEAFF
>TRBD1|TRBJ1-1|medium-sized|TRBV5-1
TGCGCCAGCAGCCGGACCTGGGACAGCCTGAACACTGAAGCTTTCTTT
CASSRTWDSLNTEAFF
>TRBD2|TRBJ2-5|many|TRBV7-8
TGTGCCAGCAGCTTATTGGGGCGGGAGGGGAATCGGGAGACCCAGTACTTC
CASSLLGREGNRETQYF
>NA|TRBJ2-4|medium-sized|TRBV7-8
TGTGCCAGCAGCTTAGCTGGGGGCCTAGACATTCAGTACTTC
CASSLAGGLDIQYF
>TRBD2|TRBJ2-7|few|TRBV7-8
TGTGCCAGCAGCTTAGGGGGACTAGCGGGAGCTACCTACGAGCAGTACTTC
CASSLGGLAGATYEQYF
>NA|TRBJ1-1|medium-sized|TRBV7-9
TGTGCCAGCAGCCGACCGAACACTGAAGCTTTCTTT
CASSRPNTEAFF
>NA|TRBJ2-3|medium-sized|TRBV30
TGTGCCTGGACCTCATTAAGCACAGATACGCAGTATTTT
CAWTSLSTDTQYF
>NA|TRBJ1-5|many|TRBV13
TGTGCCAGCAGCGAACAGGGTCATCAGCCCCAGCATTTT
CASSEQGHQPQHF
>TRBD1|TRBJ2-7|NA|TRBV20-1
TGCAGTGCTAGAGACGACAGGGTGGCATACGAGCAGTACTTC
CSARDDRVAYEQYF
>NA|TRBJ2-7|many|TRBV13
TGTGCCAGCAGCTCTTTAGCGCGCTCCTACGAGCAGTACTTC
CASSSLARSYEQYF
>TRBD1|TRBJ2-7|medium-sized|TRBV27
TGTGCCAGCAGTACGGGACAGGGGTACGAGCAGTACTTC
CASSTGQGYEQYF
>TRBD2|TRBJ2-1|medium-sized|TRBV30
TGTGCCTGGAGTTTACTAGCGGGCAATGAGCAGTTCTTC
CAWSLLAGNEQFF
>TRBD2|TRBJ2-1|many|TRBV12-3/TRBV12-4
TGTGCCAGCAGCCCTGAGAATAGCGGGAGTCGGGGTGAGCAGTTCTTC
CASSPENSGSRGEQFF
>TRBD1|TRBJ2-7|medium-sized|TRBV20-1
TGCAGTGCCGGGACAGGGGGATTTTTAGAAGGGCAGTACTTC
CSAGTGGFLEGQYF
>TRBD2|TRBJ2-7|medium-sized|TRBV4-1
TGCGCCAGCAGCCAACAACTAGCGGGGGTCCCCTACGAGCAGTACTTC
CASSQQLAGVPYEQYF
>TRBD2|TRBJ2-1|medium-sized|TRBV6-5
TGTGCCAGCAGTTACTCGACTAGCGGCTACAATGAGCAGTTCTTC
CASSYSTSGYNEQFF
>TRBD1|TRBJ1-5|NA|TRBV4-1
TGTGCCAGCAGCCACGGACAGGGAGTTCGTGGCGATCAGCCCCAGCATTTT
CASSHGQGVRGDQPQHF
>NA|TRBJ2-7|many|TRBV9
TGTGCCAGCAGCGTAAATCCAGCGGGGACAACCTACGAGCAGTACTTC
CASSVNPAGTTYEQYF
>NA|TRBJ2-4|many|TRBV27
TGTGCCAGCAGTTTGGCGGCGTCCTTTGGCATTCAGTACTTC
CASSLAASFGIQYF
>NA|TRBJ2-5|many|TRBV7-9
TGTGCCAGCGCCCTAGGGCCTGGGGCACAAGAGACCCAGTACTTC
CASALGPGAQETQYF
>TRBD2|TRBJ2-3|medium-sized|TRBV2
TGTGCCAGCAGTGAATATGCTAGCGGGATGATGGATACGCAGTATTTT
CASSEYASGMMDTQYF
>NA|TRBJ2-3|medium-sized|TRBV7-2
TGTGCCAGCAGCCGGATTAGCGGTACGACAGATACGCAGTATTTT
CASSRISGTTDTQYF
>TRBD2|TRBJ2-5|many|TRBV20-1
TGCAGTGCTAGGGAGTGGGCTAGCGGGAACCAAGAGACCCAGTACTTC
CSAREWASGNQETQYF
>NA|TRBJ1-6|few|TRBV27
TGTGCCAGCAGTGCGACCTTAGCGCCCCTCCACTTT
CASSATLAPLHF